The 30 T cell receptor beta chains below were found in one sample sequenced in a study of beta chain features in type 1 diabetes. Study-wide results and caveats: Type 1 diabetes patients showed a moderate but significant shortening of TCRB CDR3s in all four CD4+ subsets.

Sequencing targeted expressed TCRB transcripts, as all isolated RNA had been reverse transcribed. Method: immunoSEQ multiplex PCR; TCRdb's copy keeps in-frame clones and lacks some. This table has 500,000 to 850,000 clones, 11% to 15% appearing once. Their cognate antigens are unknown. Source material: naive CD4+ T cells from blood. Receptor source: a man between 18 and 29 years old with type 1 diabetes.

The CDR3, as DNA: TGCGCCAGCAGCTTTAGCGGGGGTAGTCGAGATACGCAGTATTTT. Protein product: CASSFSGGSRDTQYF. The rearrangement joins TRBV5-1 to TRBJ2-3, with 9 positions matching TRBD2. CDR3 length: 15 residues. The V gene end was trimmed by 2 bases and the J gene end by 5 bases; junction bases not matched to a gene: 6. Germline V lookup: CDR1 SGHRS, CDR2 YFSETQ.

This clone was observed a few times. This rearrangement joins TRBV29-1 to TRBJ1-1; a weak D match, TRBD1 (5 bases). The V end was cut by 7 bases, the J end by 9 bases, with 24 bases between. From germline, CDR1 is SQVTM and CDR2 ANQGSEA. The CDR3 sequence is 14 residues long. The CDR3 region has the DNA TGCAGCGGAGCCTCAGTTTTCCCGGGGGGAAAAGCTTTCTTT. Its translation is CSGASVFPGGKAFF.

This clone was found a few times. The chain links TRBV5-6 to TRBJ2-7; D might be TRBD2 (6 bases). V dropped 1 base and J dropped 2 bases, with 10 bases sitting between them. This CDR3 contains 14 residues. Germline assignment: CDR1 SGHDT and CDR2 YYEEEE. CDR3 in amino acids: CASSLRRVTYEQYF. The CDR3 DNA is TGTGCCAGCAGCTTGAGGAGGGTCACCTACGAGCAGTACTTC. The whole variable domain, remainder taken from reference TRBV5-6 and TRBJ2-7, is DAGVTQSPTHLIKTRGQQVTLRCSPKSGHDTVSWYQQALGQGPQFIFQYYEEEERQRGNFPDRFSGHQFPNYSSELNVNALLLGDSALYLCASSLRRVTYEQYFGPGTRLTVT.

The CDR3 sequence is CASSAGTSGETQYF. The CDR3 region has the DNA TGCGCCAGCAGCGCCGGGACTAGCGGAGAGACCCAGTACTTC. The gene calls are TRBV5-1 and TRBJ2-5; 11 bases agree with TRBD2. There are 14 residues in the CDR3. Germline V gene sequence: CDR1 SGHRS, CDR2 YFSETQ. V lost 4 bases to trimming and J lost 4 bases; unmatched junction nucleotides: 3.

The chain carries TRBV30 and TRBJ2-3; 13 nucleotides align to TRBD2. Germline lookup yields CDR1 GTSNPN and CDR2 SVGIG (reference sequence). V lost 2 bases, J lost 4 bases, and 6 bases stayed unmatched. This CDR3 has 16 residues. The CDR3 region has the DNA TGTGCCTGGAGTTTTTACACTAGCGGGAGGGCAGATACGCAGTATTTT. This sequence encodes CAWSFYTSGRADTQYF.

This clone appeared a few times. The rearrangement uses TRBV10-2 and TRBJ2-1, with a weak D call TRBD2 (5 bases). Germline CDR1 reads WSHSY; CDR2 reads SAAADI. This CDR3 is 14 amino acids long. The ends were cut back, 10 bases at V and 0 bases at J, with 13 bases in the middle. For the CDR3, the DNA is TGCGCCACCGGAGGAGGCTACTCCTACAATGAGCAGTTCTTC. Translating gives CATGGGYSYNEQFF.

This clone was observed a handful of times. The CDR3 here is CAWSARVYRIGYTF. The CDR3 nucleotides are TGTGCCTGGAGCGCCAGGGTCTATAGGATTGGCTACACCTTC. The gene calls are TRBV30 and TRBJ1-2; the D gene is possibly TRBD1 (5 bases). Per germline, CDR1 GTSNPN and CDR2 SVGIG (reference sequence). V dropped 3 bases and J dropped 7 bases, with 18 bases sitting between them. The CDR3 is made up of 14 amino acids.

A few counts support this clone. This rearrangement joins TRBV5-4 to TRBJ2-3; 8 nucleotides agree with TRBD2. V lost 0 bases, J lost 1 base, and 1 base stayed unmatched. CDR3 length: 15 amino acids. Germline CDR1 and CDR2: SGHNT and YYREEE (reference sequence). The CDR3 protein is CASSLELAGTDTQYF. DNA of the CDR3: TGTGCCAGCAGCTTGGAACTAGCGGGCACAGATACGCAGTATTTT.

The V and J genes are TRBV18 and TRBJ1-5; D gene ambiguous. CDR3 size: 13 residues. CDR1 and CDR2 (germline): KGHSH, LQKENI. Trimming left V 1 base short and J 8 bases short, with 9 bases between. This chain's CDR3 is CASSPREGEPQHF. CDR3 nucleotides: TGTGCCAGCTCACCACGGGAGGGAGAGCCCCAGCATTTT.

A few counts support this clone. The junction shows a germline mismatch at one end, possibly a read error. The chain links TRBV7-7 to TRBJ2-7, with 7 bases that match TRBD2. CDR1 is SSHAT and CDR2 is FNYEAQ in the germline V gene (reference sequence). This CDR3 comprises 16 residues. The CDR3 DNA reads TGTGCTAGCAGCCCCCTGCCCGGGAGGCTCAACCACGAGCAGTACTTC. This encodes CASSPLPGRLNHEQYF.

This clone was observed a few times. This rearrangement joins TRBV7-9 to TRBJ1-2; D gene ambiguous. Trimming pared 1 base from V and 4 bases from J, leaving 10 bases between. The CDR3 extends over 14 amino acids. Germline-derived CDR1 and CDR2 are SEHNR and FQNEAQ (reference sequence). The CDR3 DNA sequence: TGTGCCAGCAGCTTAGTTGGGCAGTTCTATGGCTACACCTTC. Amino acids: CASSLVGQFYGYTF.

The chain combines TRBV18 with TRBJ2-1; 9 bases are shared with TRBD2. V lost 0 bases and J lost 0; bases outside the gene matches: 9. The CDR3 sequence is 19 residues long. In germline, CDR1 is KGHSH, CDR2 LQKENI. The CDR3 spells CASSPPSGLASSSYNEQFF. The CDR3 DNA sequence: TGTGCCAGCTCACCACCATCAGGACTAGCGTCAAGCTCCTACAATGAGCAGTTCTTC.

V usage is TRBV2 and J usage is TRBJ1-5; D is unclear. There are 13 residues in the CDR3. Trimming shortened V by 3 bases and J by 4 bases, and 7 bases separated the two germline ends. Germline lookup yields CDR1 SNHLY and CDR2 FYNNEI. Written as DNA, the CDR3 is TGTGCCAGCAGTGACCCACAGAATCAGCCCCAGCATTTT. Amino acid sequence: CASSDPQNQPQHF.

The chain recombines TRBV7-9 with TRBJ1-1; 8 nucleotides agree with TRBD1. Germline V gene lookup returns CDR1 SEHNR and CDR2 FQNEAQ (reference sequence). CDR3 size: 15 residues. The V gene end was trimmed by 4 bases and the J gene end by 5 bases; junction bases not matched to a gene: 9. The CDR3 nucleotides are TGTGCCAGCAGCTCCCCGACAGGGGCTTTGACTGAAGCTTTCTTT. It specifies CASSSPTGALTEAFF.

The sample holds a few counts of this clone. The CDR3 DNA reads as TGTGCCAGCTCACCGCAGCAGACAGGCACAGATACGCAGTATTTT. As protein: CASSPQQTGTDTQYF. The chain links TRBV18 to TRBJ2-3; D is perhaps TRBD1 (5 bases). The CDR3 consists of 15 residues. V was pared by 3 bases and J by 1 base, with 11 bases between. Germline CDR1 KGHSH, CDR2 LQKENI.

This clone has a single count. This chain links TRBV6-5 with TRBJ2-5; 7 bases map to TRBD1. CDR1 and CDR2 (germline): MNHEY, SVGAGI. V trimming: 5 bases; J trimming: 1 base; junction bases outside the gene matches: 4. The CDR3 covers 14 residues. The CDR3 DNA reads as TGTGCCAGCAGTAGGGACAGCTTCCAAGAGACCCAGTACTTC. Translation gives CASSRDSFQETQYF.

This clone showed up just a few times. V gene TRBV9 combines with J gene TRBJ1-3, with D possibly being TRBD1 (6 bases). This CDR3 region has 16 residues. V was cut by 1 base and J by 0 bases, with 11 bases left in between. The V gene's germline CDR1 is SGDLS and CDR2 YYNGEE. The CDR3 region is CASSVSTGVSGNTIYF. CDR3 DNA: TGTGCCAGCAGCGTATCGACAGGAGTCTCTGGAAACACCATATATTTT.

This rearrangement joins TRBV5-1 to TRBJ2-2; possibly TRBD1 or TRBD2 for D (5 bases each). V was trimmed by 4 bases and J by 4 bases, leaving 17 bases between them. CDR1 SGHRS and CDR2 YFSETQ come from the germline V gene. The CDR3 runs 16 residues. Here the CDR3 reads CASSIRRGSVTGELFF. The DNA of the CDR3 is TGCGCCAGCAGCATCCGACGGGGCAGTGTCACCGGGGAGCTGTTTTTT.

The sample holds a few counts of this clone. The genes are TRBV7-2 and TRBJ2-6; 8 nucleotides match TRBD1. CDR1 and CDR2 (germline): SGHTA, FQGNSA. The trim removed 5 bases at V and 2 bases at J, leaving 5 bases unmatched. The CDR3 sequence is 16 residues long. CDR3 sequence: CASSVPRGPGANVLTF. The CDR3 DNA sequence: TGTGCCAGCAGCGTACCCAGGGGGCCTGGGGCCAACGTCCTGACTTTC.

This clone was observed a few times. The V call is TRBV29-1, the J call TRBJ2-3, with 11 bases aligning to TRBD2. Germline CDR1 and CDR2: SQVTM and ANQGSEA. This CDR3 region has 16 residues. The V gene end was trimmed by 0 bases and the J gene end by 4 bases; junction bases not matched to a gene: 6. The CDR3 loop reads CSVEDKLAGVPDTQYF. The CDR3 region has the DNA TGCAGCGTTGAAGATAAACTAGCGGGAGTACCAGATACGCAGTATTTT.

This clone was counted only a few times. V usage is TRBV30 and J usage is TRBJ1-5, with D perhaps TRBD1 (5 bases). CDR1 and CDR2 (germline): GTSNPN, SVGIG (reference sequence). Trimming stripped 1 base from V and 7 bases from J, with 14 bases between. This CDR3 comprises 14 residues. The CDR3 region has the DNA TGTGCCTGGAGTGGGGGCCGGGAGGCCCAGCCCCAGCATTTT. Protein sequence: CAWSGGREAQPQHF.

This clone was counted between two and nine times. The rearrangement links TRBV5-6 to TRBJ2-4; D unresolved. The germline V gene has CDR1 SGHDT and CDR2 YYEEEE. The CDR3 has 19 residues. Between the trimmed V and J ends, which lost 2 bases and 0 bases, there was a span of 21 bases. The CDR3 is CASSFSGWAVGLAKNIQYF. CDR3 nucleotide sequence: TGTGCCAGCAGCTTCTCGGGTTGGGCAGTGGGATTAGCCAAAAACATTCAGTACTTC.

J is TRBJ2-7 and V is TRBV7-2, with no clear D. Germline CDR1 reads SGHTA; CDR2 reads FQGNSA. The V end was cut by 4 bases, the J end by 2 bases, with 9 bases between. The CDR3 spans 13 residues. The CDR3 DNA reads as TGTGCCAGCAGCTCCCTGAGACCCTACGAGCAGTACTTC. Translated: CASSSLRPYEQYF.

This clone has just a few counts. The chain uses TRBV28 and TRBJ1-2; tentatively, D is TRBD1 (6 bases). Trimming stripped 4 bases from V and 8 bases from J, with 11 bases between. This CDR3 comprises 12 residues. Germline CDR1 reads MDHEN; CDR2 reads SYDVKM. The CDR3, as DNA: TGTGCCAGCAGTTCTACAGGGAGGGGCTACACCTTC. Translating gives CASSSTGRGYTF.

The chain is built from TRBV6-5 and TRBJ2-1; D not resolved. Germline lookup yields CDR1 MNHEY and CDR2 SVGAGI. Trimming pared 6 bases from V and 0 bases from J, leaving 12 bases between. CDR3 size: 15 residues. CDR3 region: CASRPPAGSYNEQFF. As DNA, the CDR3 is TGTGCCAGCAGGCCGCCGGCTGGCTCCTACAATGAGCAGTTCTTC.

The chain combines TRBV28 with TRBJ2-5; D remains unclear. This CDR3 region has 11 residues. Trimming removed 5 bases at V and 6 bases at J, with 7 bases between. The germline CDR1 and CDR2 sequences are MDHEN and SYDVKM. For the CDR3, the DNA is TGTGCCAGCAGTACGTTCCAGACCCAGTACTTC. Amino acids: CASSTFQTQYF.

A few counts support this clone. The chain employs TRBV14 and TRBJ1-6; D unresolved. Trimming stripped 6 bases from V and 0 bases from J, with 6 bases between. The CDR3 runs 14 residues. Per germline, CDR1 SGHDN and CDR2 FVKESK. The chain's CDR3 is CASRVGSYNSPLHF. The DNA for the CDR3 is TGTGCCAGCAGGGTGGGCTCCTATAATTCACCCCTCCACTTT.

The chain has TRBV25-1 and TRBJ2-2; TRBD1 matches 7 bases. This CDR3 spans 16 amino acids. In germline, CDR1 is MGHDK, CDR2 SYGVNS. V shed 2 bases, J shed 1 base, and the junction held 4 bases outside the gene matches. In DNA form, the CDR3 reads TGTGCCAGCAGTGAAGTGGACAGGCAGAACACCGGGGAGCTGTTTTTT. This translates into CASSEVDRQNTGELFF.

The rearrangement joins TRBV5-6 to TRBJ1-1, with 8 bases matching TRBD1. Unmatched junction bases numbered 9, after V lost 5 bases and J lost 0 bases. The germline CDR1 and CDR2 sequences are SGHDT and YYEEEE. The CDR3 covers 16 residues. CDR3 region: CASRKDRGNMNTEAFF. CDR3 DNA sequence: TGTGCCAGCAGAAAAGACAGGGGTAACATGAACACTGAAGCTTTCTTT.

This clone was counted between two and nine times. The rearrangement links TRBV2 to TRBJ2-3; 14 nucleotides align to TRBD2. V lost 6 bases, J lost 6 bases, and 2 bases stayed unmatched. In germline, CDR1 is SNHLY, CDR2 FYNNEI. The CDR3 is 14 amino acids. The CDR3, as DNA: TGTGCCAGCAGGGGACTAGCGGGAGCGGATACGCAGTATTTT. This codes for CASRGLAGADTQYF.